The 10 T cell receptor beta chains presented below share a single source sample, sequenced in a study of prognosis after radiotherapy for stage I lung cancer. From genomic DNA, TCR beta CDR3 was amplified by two-round multiplex PCR. With primers specific to each TRBV and TRBJ gene, the first-round PCR was performed. TCRdb re-derived calls from the multiplex PCR reads in MiXCR, one entry per CDR3 protein. The sample carries about 30,000 distinct CDR3 sequences, 40% to 60% recorded once. This specimen was PBMCs, taken before or after stereotactic body radiation therapy (not recorded which). These receptors were collected from a donor over 45 with non-small cell lung cancer.

Comment on this clonotype: A read error is the likely source, as a far larger clone sits one nucleotide away. This chain connects TRBV6-4 to TRBJ2-3, with TRBD2 as a possible D gene (7 bases). The V gene's germline CDR1 is MRHNA and CDR2 SNTAGT. V was shortened by 7 bases and J by 8 bases, with 19 bases between the two germline ends. The CDR3 runs to 14 residues. CDR3 bases: TGTGCCAGCACCTTGGCAGGCGGGGGCTGTACGCAGTATTTT. Protein: CASTLAGGGCTQYF.

The chain joins TRBV7-2 to TRBJ1-5; D uncertain. The CDR3 has 13 amino acids. Trimming shortened V by 4 bases and J by 4 bases, and 8 bases separated the two germline ends. Germline V gene lookup returns CDR1 SGHTA and CDR2 FQGNSA. CDR3 region: CASSSGRNQPQHF. For the CDR3, the DNA is TGTGCCAGCAGCTCGGGCAGGAATCAGCCCCAGCATTTT.

V is TRBV30 and J is TRBJ1-5, with 7 bases that match TRBD1. The CDR3 is 15 amino acids. CDR1 and CDR2 from the germline V gene are GTSNPN and SVGIG (reference sequence). V shed 2 bases and J 5 bases; nucleotides not matched to a gene: 9. Here the CDR3 reads CAWSPYSGQDQPQHF. CDR3 sequence (DNA): TGTGCCTGGAGTCCCTACTCCGGACAGGATCAGCCCCAGCATTTT. The variable domain in full, completed from reference TRBV30 and TRBJ1-5, reads SQTIHQWPATLVQPVGSPLSLECTVEGTSNPNLYWYRQAAGRGLQLLFYSVGIGQISSEVPQNLSASRPQDRQFILSSKKLLLSDSGFYLCAWSPYSGQDQPQHFGDGTRLSIL.

The chain links TRBV19 to TRBJ1-2; 12 bases align to TRBD1. With 3 bases clipped from V and 7 bases from J, the junction kept 9 bases outside the gene matches. Germline assignment: CDR1 LNHDA and CDR2 SQIVND (reference sequence). This CDR3 contains 16 residues. The CDR3 DNA is TGTGCCAGTAGTATTGACCCGGGACAGGGGGCTCGTGGCTACACCTTC. This sequence encodes CASSIDPGQGARGYTF.

This clonotype was seen a few times. The chain's CDR3 is CASSFGGAGEQYF. As DNA, the CDR3 is TGTGCCAGCAGTTTTGGGGGGGCTGGCGAGCAGTACTTC. V and J are TRBV27 and TRBJ2-7; possibly TRBD2 for D (7 bases). Germline V lookup: CDR1 MNHEY, CDR2 SMNVEV (reference sequence). This CDR3 spans 13 amino acids. V was shortened by 3 bases and J by 6 bases, with 12 bases between the two germline ends.

Only one count was recorded for this clonotype. This clone may be a read error of a much larger clone one base away. The genes are TRBV6-2 or TRBV6-3 and TRBJ2-5, with unresolved D. Per the germline V gene, CDR1 is MNHEY and CDR2 is SVGEGT. The CDR3 has 12 amino acids. DNA of the CDR3: TGTGCCAGCAGTTATCGTCAAGAGACCCATTACTTC. Encoded protein: CASSYRQETHYF.

This clonotype was picked up many times. V is TRBV2 and J is TRBJ1-1; no reliable D call. The CDR3 has 13 residues. CDR1 is SNHLY, CDR2 FYNNEI, per germline. V lost 5 bases and J 1 base, leaving 8 bases between the germline ends. The CDR3 sequence is CASSYTQNTEAFF. The CDR3 DNA sequence: TGTGCCAGCAGTTACACCCAGAACACTGAAGCTTTCTTT.

This clonotype was observed once. J is TRBJ1-1 and V is TRBV20-1; D is possibly TRBD1 (5 bases). Germline CDR1 and CDR2: DFQATT and SNEGSKA (reference sequence). The CDR3 runs to 13 residues. Trimming stripped 3 bases from V and 1 base from J, with 9 bases between. The CDR3 spells CSASRGPNTEAFF. DNA of the CDR3: TGCAGTGCTAGTCGGGGACCGAACACTGAAGCTTTCTTT.

The sample holds many counts of this clonotype. For the CDR3, the DNA is TGTGCCAGCAGCTTAGCGCGAGGGCACGAGCAGTACTTC. Residues: CASSLARGHEQYF. The chain couples TRBV7-6 to TRBJ2-7, with a weak D call TRBD2 (5 bases). Trimming removed 0 bases at V and 5 bases at J, with 8 bases between. Germline V gene sequence: CDR1 SGHVS, CDR2 FNYEAQ. This CDR3 contains 13 residues.

This clonotype was observed a few times. The V and J genes are TRBV11-3 and TRBJ1-1, with D perhaps TRBD1 (6 bases). Germline CDR1 and CDR2: SGHNT and YENEEA. V was trimmed by 0 bases and J by 4 bases, leaving 9 bases between them. This CDR3 has 14 amino acids. This chain's CDR3 is CASSLEGAITEAFF. The CDR3 DNA follows: TGTGCCAGCAGCTTAGAGGGGGCAATCACTGAAGCTTTCTTT.